This section outlines one T cell receptor (beta chain) sequence together with its context. With 2 bases removed from V and 4 bases from J, the gap between germline ends came to 8 bases. Germline V gives CDR1 SGHAT, CDR2 FQNNGV. The CDR3 has 13 residues. This sample stems from a study of shared clonotypes between healthy human individuals. TCRdb keeps only in-frame clones here, not all; method: immunoSEQ multiplex PCR. The top ten hold about 0.13% of the sample, which has millions of clones, around 90% seen once. The TCR sequence derives from a man aged 18 to 29 in good health. The chain is built from TRBV11-2 and TRBJ1-2; TRBD1 might be the D (5 bases). Sequenced material: naive CD4+ T cells sorted from blood. Specified subset: CD45RA+ positively selected. The CDR3 loop reads CASSLRGFYGYTF. The DNA for the CDR3 is TGTGCCAGCAGCTTAAGGGGATTCTATGGCTACACCTTC.